Below, 9 T cell receptor beta chains from the same sample are listed, as sequenced in a study of T cell repertoires in cytomegalovirus infection. One entry per CDR3 protein, called by TCRdb with MiXCR from the reads. The sample shows 200,000 to 300,000 distinct CDR3 sequences, roughly 9% of them seen only once. The material sequenced was PBMCs. These receptors all stem from a human donor in good health (CMV status not recorded). Some clones in this sample may be carry-over from other donors' samples.

The V gene is TRBV20-1, the J gene TRBJ1-5; 7 bases agree with TRBD1. From germline, CDR1 is DFQATT and CDR2 SNEGSKA (reference sequence). The CDR3 has 13 residues. The trim removed 6 bases at V and 5 bases at J, leaving 7 bases unmatched. The CDR3 DNA reads as TGCAGTGCGGACGGGCAGGGGGATCAGCCCCAGCATTTT. This gives the protein CSADGQGDQPQHF.

This clonotype was counted between two and nine times. Given a much more abundant clone one base away, this may be a read error. The genes are TRBV12-3 or TRBV12-4 and TRBJ1-1; the D gene is possibly TRBD1 (5 bases). The V and J ends lost 2 bases and 1 base respectively, with 8 bases between them. This CDR3 comprises 14 residues. The CDR3, as DNA: TGTGCCAGCAGTTTATGGGGGAGGAACACTGAAGCTTTCTTT. It specifies CASSLWGRNTEAFF.

This clonotype occurred a few times. The chain joins TRBV11-3 to TRBJ1-6; the D is unclear. CDR3 length: 14 residues. V was cut by 1 base and J by 6 bases, with 7 bases left in between. Germline assignment: CDR1 SGHNT and CDR2 YENEEA. In DNA, the CDR3 is TGTGCCAGCAGCTTAGGATCGACTAATTCACCCCTCCACTTT. The encoded protein is CASSLGSTNSPLHF.

This clonotype was counted ten times or more. This chain connects TRBV7-2 to TRBJ2-6; 10 nucleotides line up with TRBD2. The ends lost 5 bases at V and 0 bases at J; junction bases unmatched: 10. Germline assignment: CDR1 SGHTA and CDR2 FQGNSA. The CDR3 has 19 amino acids. CDR3 bases: TGTGCCAGCAGCGTGCGGCCGGGACTAGCGACCTCTGGGGCCAACGTCCTGACTTTC. This encodes CASSVRPGLATSGANVLTF.

This clonotype showed up many times. V usage is TRBV7-8 and J usage is TRBJ1-1, with D perhaps matching TRBD1 (5 bases). V lost 5 bases and J 1 base, leaving 14 bases between the germline ends. The CDR3 runs to 15 residues. Germline CDR1 reads SGHVS; CDR2 reads FQNEAQ. CDR3: CASSLWDGPNTEAFF. The CDR3 bases are TGTGCCAGCAGCCTATGGGACGGACCGAACACTGAAGCTTTCTTT.

This clonotype came up many times. The chain joins TRBV2 to TRBJ2-1; possibly TRBD2 for D (5 bases). Germline CDR1 and CDR2: SNHLY and FYNNEI. This CDR3 contains 14 residues. V lost 6 bases, J lost 7 bases, and 16 bases lay in between. CDR3 loop: CASRRAGGLNEQFF. CDR3 nucleotide sequence: TGTGCCAGCAGGAGGGCGGGCGGATTAAATGAGCAGTTCTTC. The entire variable domain, with the rest obtained from reference TRBV2 and TRBJ2-1, is as follows: EPEVTQTPSHQVTQMGQEVILRCVPISNHLYFYWYRQILGQKVEFLVSFYNNEISEKSEIFDDQFSVERPDGSNFTLKIRSTKLEDSAMYFCASRRAGGLNEQFFGPGTRLTVL.

The V gene is TRBV12-3 or TRBV12-4, the J gene TRBJ2-6; 10 bases align to TRBD1. V lost 8 bases to trimming and J lost 0 bases; unmatched junction nucleotides: 1. This CDR3 spans 15 amino acids. Here the CDR3 DNA reads TGTGCCAGCGGACAGGGGGTCTCTGGGGCCAACGTCCTGACTTTC. Translation: CASGQGVSGANVLTF.

This clonotype was recorded once. J is TRBJ2-1 and V is TRBV10-3; 9 bases are shared with TRBD1. V lost 6 bases, J lost 8 bases, and 8 bases stayed unmatched. Germline CDR1 reads ENHRY; CDR2 reads SYGVKD. The length of the CDR3 is 14 residues. This CDR3 is CAIRTGTGNDEQFF. In DNA, the CDR3 is TGTGCCATCAGGACCGGGACAGGGAACGATGAGCAGTTCTTC.

The chain is built from TRBV5-1 and TRBJ1-6; D call uncertain. Trimming left V 4 bases short and J 8 bases short, with 19 bases between. CDR3 length equals 16 residues. The germline V gene has CDR1 SGHRS and CDR2 YFSETQ. The DNA for the CDR3 is TGCGCCAGCAGCCGCGGTTTAGGAAGGATGGATTCACCCCTCCACTTT. It yields the protein CASSRGLGRMDSPLHF. Supplemented by reference TRBV5-1 and TRBJ1-6, the full variable domain reads KAGVTQTPRYLIKTRGQQVTLSCSPISGHRSVSWYQQTPGQGLQFLFEYFSETQRNKGNFPGRFSGRQFSNSRSEMNVSTLELGDSALYLCASSRGLGRMDSPLHFGNGTRLTVT.